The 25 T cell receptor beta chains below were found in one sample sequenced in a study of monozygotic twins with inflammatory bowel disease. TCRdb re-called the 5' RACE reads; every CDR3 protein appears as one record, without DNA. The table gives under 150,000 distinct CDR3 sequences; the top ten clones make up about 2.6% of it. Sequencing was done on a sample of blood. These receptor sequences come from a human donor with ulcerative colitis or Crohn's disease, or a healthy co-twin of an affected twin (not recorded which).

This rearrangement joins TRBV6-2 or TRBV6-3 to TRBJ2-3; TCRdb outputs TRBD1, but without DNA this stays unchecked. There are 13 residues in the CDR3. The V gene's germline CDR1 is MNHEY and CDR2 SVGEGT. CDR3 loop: CASSAPFGDTQYF.

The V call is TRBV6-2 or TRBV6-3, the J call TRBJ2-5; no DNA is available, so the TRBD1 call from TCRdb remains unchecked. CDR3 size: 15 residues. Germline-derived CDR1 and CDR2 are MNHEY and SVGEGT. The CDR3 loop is CASSTLGGSQETQYF.

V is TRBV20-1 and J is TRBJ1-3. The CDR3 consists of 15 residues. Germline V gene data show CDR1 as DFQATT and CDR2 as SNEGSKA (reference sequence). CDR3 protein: CSAPLMGVSGNTIYF.

The CDR3 sequence: CASRPGRSAGVLFF. V usage is TRBV7-2 and J usage is TRBJ2-2; TCRdb's D gene call, TRBD1, goes unchecked for lack of DNA. This CDR3 is 14 amino acids long. The V gene's germline CDR1 is SGHTA and CDR2 FQGNSA.

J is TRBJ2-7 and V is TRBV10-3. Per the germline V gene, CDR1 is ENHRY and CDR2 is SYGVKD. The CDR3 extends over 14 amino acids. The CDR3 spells CAISESDSSYEQYF.

Here the CDR3 reads CASSPHGQGAIYF. The rearrangement links TRBV18 to TRBJ1-3. CDR1 is KGHSH and CDR2 is LQKENI in the germline V gene. This CDR3 has 13 residues.

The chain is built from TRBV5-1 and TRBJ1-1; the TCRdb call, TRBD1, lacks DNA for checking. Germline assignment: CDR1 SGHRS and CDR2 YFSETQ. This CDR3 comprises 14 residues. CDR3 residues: CASSPGQGVSEAFF.

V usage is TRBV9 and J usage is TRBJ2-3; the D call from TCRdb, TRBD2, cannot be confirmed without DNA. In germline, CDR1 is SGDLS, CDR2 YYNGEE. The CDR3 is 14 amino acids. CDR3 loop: CASSARRGTDTQYF.

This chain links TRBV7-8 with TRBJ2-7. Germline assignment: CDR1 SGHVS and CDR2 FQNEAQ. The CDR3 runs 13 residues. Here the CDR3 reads CASSFRPSYEQYF.

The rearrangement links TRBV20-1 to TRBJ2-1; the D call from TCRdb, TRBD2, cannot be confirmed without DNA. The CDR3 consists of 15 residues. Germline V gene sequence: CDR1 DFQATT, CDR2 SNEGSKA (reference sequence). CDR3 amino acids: CSASTLAGVDNEQFF.

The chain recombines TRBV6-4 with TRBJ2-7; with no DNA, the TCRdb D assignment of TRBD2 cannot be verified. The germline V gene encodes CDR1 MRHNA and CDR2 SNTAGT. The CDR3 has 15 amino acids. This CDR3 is CASSFSTIKIYEQYF.

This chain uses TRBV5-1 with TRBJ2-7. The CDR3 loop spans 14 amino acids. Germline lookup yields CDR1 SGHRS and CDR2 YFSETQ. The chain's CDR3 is CASSKPGRTYEQYF.

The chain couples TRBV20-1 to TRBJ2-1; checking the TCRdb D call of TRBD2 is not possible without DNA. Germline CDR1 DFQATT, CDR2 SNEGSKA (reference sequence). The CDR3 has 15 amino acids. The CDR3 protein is CSARFSGGRYNEQFF.

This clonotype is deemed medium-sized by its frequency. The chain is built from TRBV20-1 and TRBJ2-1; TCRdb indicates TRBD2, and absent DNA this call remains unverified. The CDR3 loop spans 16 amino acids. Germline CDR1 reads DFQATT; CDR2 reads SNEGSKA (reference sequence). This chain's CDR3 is CSASRLAGGLYNEQFF.

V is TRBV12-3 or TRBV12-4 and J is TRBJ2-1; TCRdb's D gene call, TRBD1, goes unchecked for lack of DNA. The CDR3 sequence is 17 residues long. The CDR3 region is CASKGGRGGGSYNEQFF.

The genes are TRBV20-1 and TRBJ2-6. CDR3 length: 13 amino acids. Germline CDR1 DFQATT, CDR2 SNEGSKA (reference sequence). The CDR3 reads CSARETGANVLTF.

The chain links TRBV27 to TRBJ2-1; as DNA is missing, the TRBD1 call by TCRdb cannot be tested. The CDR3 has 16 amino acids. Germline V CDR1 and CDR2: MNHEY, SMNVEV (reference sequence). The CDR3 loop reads CASTSRQPLYYNEQFF.

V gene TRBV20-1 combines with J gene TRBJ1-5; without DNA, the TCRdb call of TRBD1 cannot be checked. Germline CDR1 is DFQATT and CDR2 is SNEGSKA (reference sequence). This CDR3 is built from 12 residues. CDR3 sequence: CSARDQGRLLHF.

CDR3 residues: CASSLSGTTLHF. The rearrangement links TRBV3-1 to TRBJ1-6; TCRdb indicates TRBD1, and absent DNA this call remains unverified. Per germline, CDR1 LGHDT and CDR2 YNNKEL (reference sequence). CDR3 length equals 12 residues.

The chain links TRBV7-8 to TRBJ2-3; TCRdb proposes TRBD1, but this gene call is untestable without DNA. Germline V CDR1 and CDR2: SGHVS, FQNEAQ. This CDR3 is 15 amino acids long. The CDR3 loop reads CASSLEAGITDTQYF.

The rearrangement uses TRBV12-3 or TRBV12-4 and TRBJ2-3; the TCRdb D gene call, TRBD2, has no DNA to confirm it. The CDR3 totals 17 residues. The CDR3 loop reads CASSRLAGGLGTDTQYF.

The CDR3 region is CSVVQGQGAYEQYF. The chain combines TRBV29-1 with TRBJ2-7; TCRdb proposes TRBD1, but this gene call is untestable without DNA. The CDR3 runs 14 residues. CDR1 and CDR2 (germline): SQVTM, ANQGSEA.

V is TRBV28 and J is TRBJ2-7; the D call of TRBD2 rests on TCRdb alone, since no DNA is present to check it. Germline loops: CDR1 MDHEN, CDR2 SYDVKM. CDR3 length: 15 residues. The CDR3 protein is CASRQTSGGTYEQYF.

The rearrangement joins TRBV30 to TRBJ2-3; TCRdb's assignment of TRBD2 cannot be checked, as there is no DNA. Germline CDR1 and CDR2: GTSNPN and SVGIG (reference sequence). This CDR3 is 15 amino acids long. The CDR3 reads CAWSVPGRFADTQYF.

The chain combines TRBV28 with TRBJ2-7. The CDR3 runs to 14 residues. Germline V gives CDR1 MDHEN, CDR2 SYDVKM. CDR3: CASSIRTGLYEQYF.